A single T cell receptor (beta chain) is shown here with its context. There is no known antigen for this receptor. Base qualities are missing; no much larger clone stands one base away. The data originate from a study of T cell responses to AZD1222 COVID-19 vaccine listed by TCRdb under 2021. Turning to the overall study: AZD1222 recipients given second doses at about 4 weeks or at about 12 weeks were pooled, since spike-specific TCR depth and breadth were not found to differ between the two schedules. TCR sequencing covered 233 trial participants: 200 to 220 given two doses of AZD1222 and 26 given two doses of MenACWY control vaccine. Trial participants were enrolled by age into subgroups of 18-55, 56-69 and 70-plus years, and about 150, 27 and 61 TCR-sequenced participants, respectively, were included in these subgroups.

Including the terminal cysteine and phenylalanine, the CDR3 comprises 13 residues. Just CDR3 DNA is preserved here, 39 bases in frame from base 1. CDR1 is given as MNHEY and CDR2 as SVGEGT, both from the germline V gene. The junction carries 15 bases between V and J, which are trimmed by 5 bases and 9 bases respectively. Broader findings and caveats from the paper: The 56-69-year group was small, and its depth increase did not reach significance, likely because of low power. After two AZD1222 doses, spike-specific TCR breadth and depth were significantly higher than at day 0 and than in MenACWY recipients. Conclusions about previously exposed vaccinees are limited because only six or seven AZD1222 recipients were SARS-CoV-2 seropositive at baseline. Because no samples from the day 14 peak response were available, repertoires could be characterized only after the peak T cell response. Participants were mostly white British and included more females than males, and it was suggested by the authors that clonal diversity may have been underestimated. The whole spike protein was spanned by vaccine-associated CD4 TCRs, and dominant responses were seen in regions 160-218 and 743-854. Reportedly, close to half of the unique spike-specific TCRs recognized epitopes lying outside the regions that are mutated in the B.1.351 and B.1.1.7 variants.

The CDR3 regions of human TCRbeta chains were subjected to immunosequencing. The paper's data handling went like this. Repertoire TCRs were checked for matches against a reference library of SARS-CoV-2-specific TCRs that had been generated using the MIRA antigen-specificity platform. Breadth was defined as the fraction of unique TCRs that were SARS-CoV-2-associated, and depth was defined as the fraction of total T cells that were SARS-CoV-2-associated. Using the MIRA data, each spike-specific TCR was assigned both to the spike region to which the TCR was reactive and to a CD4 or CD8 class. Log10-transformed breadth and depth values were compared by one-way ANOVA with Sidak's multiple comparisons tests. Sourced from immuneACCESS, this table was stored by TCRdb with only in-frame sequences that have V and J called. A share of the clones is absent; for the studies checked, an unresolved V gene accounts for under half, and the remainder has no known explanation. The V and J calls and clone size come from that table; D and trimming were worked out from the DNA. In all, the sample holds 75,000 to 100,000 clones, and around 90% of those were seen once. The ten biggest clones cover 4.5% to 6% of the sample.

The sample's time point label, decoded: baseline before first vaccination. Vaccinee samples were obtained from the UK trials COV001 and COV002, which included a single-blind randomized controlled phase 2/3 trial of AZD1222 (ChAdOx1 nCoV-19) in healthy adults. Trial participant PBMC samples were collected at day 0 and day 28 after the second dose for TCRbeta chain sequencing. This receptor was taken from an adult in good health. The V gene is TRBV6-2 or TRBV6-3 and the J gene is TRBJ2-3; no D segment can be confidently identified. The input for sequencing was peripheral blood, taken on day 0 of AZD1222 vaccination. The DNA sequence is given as TGTGCCAGCAGTAACGAAAGGAGCAAAACGCAGTATTTT. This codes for CASSNERSKTQYF.